This is a list of T cell receptor beta chains from one sample in a study of T cell repertoires in cytomegalovirus infection. TCRdb analysed the reads with MiXCR anew, one entry per CDR3 protein. The data contain roughly 500,000 distinct CDR3 sequences, about 11% of them seen just once; the ten biggest clones take up roughly 10%. The sample taken for sequencing was PBMCs. The origin of the receptors is a human donor in good health (CMV status not recorded). Some clones in this sample may be carry-over from other donors' samples. CDR3s include the opening cysteine and the closing phenylalanine or tryptophan. Each record gives: D gene, V gene, CDR3 length, clone size, J gene, CDR3 DNA, CDR3 protein. D genes are given only for firm matches. Rows may omit the clone size; those that give it use once, few, many or a size class.

>NA|TRBV12-5|14|many|TRBJ1-1
TGTGCTAGTGGTTTGGTTGGGGGTGACACTGAAGCTTTCTTT
CASGLVGGDTEAFF
>TRBD1|TRBV7-8|16|many|TRBJ1-4
TGTGCCAGCAGCACGGGACAGCATGCAACTAATGAAAAACTGTTTTTT
CASSTGQHATNEKLFF
>NA|TRBV28|13|many|TRBJ1-1
TGTGCCAGCTTTCCTGGAGGGGGCACTGAAGCTTTCTTT
CASFPGGGTEAFF
>TRBD1|TRBV12-3/TRBV12-4|16|many|TRBJ1-6
TGTGCCAGCAGGCGCGTTTCCGGGACAGGGGTTTCACCCCTCCACTTT
CASRRVSGTGVSPLHF
>NA|TRBV19|11|many|TRBJ2-1
TGTGCCTCATCTACCCCAAATGAGCAGTTCTTC
CASSTPNEQFF
>NA|TRBV3-1|15|NA|TRBJ2-7
TGTGCCAGCAGCCCGGCTTCGAACTTGGTCTACGAGCAGTACTTC
CASSPASNLVYEQYF
>TRBD2|TRBV20-1|14|NA|TRBJ2-1
TGCAGTGCTAGAAATCGGGAGGCCCCGAATGAGCAGTTCTTC
CSARNREAPNEQFF
>NA|TRBV28|11|many|TRBJ2-1
TGTGCCGGGAGTCGGTTCAATGAGCAGTTCTTC
CAGSRFNEQFF
>NA|TRBV20-1|15|few|TRBJ1-4
TGCAGTGCTTTAGAGGGCGGGGGATTGGGGGAAAAACTGTTTTTT
CSALEGGGLGEKLFF
>NA|TRBV24-1|14|many|TRBJ2-1
TGTGCCACCCAGGAGGGAGACCACTACAATGAGCAGTTCTTC
CATQEGDHYNEQFF
>TRBD2|TRBV14|14|NA|TRBJ2-7
TGTGCCAGCAATGAGGCGGGGGGCCCATACGAGCAGTACTTC
CASNEAGGPYEQYF
>NA|TRBV7-2|19|many|TRBJ1-1
TGTGCCAGCAGCTTAGCCGTAGGCCGATCGTGGGGTTTGAACACTGAAGCTTTCTTT
CASSLAVGRSWGLNTEAFF
>NA|TRBV20-1|16|NA|TRBJ2-7
TGCAGTGCTAGAGGAGGGGACGGGCGTAGCTCCTACGAGCAGTACTTC
CSARGGDGRSSYEQYF
>TRBD1|TRBV24-1|13|NA|TRBJ1-1
TGTGCCACCACCGACAGGGGTTACGCTGAAGCTTTCTTT
CATTDRGYAEAFF
>TRBD2|TRBV7-2|16|many|TRBJ2-1
TGTGCCAGCAGCTTAGTAGCGGGGGGGCCCTACAATGAGCAGTTCTTC
CASSLVAGGPYNEQFF
>NA|TRBV30|14|few|TRBJ2-1
TGTGCCTGGGGGGGGGGCGGATCCTACAATGAGCAGTTCTTC
CAWGGGGSYNEQFF
>NA|TRBV19|15|few|TRBJ1-1
TGTGCCAGTAGTATAGGCGAGGGGTTAGGCACTGAAGCTTTCTTT
CASSIGEGLGTEAFF